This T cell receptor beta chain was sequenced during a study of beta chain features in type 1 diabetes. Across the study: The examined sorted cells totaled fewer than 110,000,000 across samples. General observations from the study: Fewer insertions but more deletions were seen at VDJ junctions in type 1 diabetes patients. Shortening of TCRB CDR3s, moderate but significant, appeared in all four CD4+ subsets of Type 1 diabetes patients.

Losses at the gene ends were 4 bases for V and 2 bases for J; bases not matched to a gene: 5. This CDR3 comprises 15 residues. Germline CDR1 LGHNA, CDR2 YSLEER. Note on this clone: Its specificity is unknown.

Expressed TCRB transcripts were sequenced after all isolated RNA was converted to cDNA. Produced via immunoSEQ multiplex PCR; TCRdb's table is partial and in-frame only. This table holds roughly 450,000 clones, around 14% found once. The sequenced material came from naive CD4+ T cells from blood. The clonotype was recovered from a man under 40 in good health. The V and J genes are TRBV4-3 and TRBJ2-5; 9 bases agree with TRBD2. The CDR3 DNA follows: TGCGCCAGCAGCCCCAGACTAGCGGTACAAGAGACCCAGTACTTC. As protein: CASSPRLAVQETQYF.